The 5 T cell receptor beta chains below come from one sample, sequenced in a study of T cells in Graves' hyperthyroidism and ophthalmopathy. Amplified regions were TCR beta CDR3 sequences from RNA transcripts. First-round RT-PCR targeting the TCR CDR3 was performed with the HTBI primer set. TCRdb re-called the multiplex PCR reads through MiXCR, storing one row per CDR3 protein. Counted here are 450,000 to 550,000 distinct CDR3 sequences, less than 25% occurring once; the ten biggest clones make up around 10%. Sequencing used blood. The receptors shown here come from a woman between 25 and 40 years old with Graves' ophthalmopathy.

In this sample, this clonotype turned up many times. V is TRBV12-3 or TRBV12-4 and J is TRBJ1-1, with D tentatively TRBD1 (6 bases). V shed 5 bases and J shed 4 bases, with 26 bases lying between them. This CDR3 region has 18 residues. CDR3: CASSPIMGAGKGSTEAFF. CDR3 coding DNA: TGTGCCAGCAGTCCCATCATGGGGGCCGGGAAGGGAAGCACTGAAGCTTTCTTT.

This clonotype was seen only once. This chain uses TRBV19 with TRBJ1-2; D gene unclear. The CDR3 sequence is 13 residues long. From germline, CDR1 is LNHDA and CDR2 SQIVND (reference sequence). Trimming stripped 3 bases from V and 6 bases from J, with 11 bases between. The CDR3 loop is CASSILGKDGYTF. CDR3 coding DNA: TGTGCCAGTAGTATTCTAGGGAAGGATGGCTACACCTTC.

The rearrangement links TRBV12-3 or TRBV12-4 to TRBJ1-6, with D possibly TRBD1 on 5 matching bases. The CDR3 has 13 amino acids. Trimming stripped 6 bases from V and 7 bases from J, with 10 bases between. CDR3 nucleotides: TGTGCCAGCAGAAAGGGGCCGAATTCACCCCTCCACTTT. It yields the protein CASRKGPNSPLHF.

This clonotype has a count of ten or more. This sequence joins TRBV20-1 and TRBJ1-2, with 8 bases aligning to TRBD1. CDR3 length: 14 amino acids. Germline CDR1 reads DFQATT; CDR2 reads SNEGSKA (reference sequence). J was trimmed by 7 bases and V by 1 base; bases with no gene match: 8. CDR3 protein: CSARATGVVRGYTF. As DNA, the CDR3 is TGCAGTGCTAGAGCGACAGGGGTAGTGCGTGGCTACACCTTC.

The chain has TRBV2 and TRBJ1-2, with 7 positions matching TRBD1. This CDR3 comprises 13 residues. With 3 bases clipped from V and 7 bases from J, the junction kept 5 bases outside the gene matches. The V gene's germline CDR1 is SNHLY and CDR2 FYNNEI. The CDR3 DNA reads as TGTGCCAGCAGTGATCACAGGGGCGGTGGCTACACCTTC. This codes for CASSDHRGGGYTF. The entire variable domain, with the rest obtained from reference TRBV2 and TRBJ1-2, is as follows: EPEVTQTPSHQVTQMGQEVILRCVPISNHLYFYWYRQILGQKVEFLVSFYNNEISEKSEIFDDQFSVERPDGSNFTLKIRSTKLEDSAMYFCASSDHRGGGYTFGSGTRLTVV.